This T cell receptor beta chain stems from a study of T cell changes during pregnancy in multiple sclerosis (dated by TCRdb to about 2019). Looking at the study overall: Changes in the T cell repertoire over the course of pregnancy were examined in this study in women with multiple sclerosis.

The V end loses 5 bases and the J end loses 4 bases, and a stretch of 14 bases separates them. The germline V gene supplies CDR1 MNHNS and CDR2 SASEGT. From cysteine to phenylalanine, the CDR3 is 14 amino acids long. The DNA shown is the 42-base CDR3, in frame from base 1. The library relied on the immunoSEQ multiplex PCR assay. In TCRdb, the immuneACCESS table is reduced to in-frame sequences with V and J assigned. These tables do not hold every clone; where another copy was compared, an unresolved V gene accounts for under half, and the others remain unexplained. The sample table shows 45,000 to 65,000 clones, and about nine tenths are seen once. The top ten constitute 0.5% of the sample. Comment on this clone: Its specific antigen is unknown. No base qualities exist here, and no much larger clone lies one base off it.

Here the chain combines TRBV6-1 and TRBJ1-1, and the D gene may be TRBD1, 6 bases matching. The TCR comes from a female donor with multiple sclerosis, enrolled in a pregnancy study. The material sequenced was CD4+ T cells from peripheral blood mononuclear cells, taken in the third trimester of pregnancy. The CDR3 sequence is CASSKGSGVTEAFF. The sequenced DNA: TGTGCCAGCAGTAAGGGCTCAGGGGTCACTGAAGCTTTCTTT.